This T cell receptor (beta chain) was observed in a study of blood T cell repertoires in COVID-19. The overall study: Specimens from acute and convalescent COVID-19 originated in the United States, Italy and Spain. T cells, B-cell-depleted T cells, or PBMCs supplied cDNA or gDNA.

The CDR3 totals 15 residues. Germline V CDR1 and CDR2: SEHNR, FQNEAQ (reference sequence). After removal of 5 bases from V and 2 bases from J, the junction contained 2 bases not matched to a gene. TCRdb's table, derived via immunoSEQ multiplex PCR, lists solely in-frame clones and lacks some. Counted here are 95,000 to 100,000 clones, 80% to 95% occurring once; the ten biggest clones make up around 5.8%. What was sequenced was peripheral blood. The rearrangement joins TRBV7-9 to TRBJ2-6, with 8 nucleotides matching TRBD2. The sequence was collected from a middle-aged man with active COVID-19. The CDR3 sequence: CASSPGGAGANVLTF. CDR3 coding DNA: TGTGCCAGCAGCCCCGGGGGGGCTGGGGCCAACGTCCTGACTTTC.